The 21 T cell receptor beta chains in this list originate from one sample, sequenced in a study of shared clonotypes between healthy human individuals. The table came from immunoSEQ multiplex PCR; TCRdb's copy has only in-frame clones and leaves some out. The sample consists of about 680,000 clones, just over 90% of them appearing once. Naivety among CD8 cells was defined by CD45RO negativity and positive CCR7 selection, thereby excluding terminally differentiated effector memory CD45RA+ cells. The sample was naive CD8+ T cells sorted from blood. Receptors were obtained from a man aged 25-40 years in good health.

Notes on this clone: The sample carries other DNA sequences with the same CDR3. The genes are TRBV7-9 and TRBJ2-1; D gene unclear. Per the germline V gene, CDR1 is SEHNR and CDR2 is FQNEAQ (reference sequence). The CDR3 runs to 15 residues. V lost 1 base to trimming and J lost 0 bases, with 7 bases between them. CDR3 in DNA: TGTGCCAGCAGCTTAGATGGAAGCTCCTACAATGAGCAGTTCTTC. It encodes CASSLDGSSYNEQFF.

The chain couples TRBV9 to TRBJ2-1; D possibly uses TRBD1 or TRBD2 (5 bases each). Germline loops: CDR1 SGDLS, CDR2 YYNGEE. The CDR3 has 13 residues. V was pared by 0 bases and J by 10 bases, with 11 bases between. The CDR3 protein is CASSVGGVLEQFF. CDR3 bases: TGTGCCAGCAGCGTAGGAGGGGTACTAGAGCAGTTCTTC.

As to this clone: Other nucleotide sequences in the sample specify the same CDR3. The chain joins TRBV7-9 to TRBJ2-5; 7 positions agree with TRBD2. This CDR3 contains 15 residues. V was pared by 1 base and J by 1 base, with 3 bases of the junction left unmatched. Looked up from germline, CDR1 is SEHNR and CDR2 is FQNEAQ (reference sequence). The CDR3 DNA reads as TGTGCCAGCAGCTTAGTATCGGGGGGCCAAGAGACCCAGTACTTC. Encoded protein: CASSLVSGGQETQYF.

V and J are TRBV11-2 and TRBJ2-1; 9 nucleotides line up with TRBD1. Germline V gene sequence: CDR1 SGHAT, CDR2 FQNNGV. This CDR3 has 15 residues. Trimming cost V 5 bases and J 8 bases; bases outside gene matches: 10. In nucleotides, the CDR3 is TGTGCCAGCAGCCCGGGGACAGGGACCGGCGATGAGCAGTTCTTC. Translation: CASSPGTGTGDEQFF.

This CDR3 reads CAWSQGTAGNTIYF. The CDR3 DNA reads as TGTGCCTGGAGCCAAGGGACGGCTGGAAACACCATATATTTT. The rearrangement links TRBV30 to TRBJ1-3; TRBD1 might be the D (5 bases). Germline loops: CDR1 GTSNPN, CDR2 SVGIG (reference sequence). V was cut by 3 bases and J by 2 bases, with 11 bases left in between. The CDR3 extends over 14 amino acids.

V usage is TRBV11-2 and J usage is TRBJ2-7; 11 nucleotides agree with TRBD1. Germline V gene sequence: CDR1 SGHAT, CDR2 FQNNGV. The CDR3 extends over 15 amino acids. Losses at the gene ends were 5 bases for V and 4 bases for J; bases not matched to a gene: 7. The CDR3 loop reads CASSLGTGGRYEQYF. CDR3 coding DNA: TGTGCCAGCAGCCTAGGGACAGGGGGTAGGTACGAGCAGTACTTC.

V usage is TRBV5-4 and J usage is TRBJ2-1; tentative D call: TRBD2 (5 bases). Between the trimmed V and J ends, which lost 2 bases and 5 bases, there was a span of 11 bases. The CDR3 sequence is 14 residues long. Germline V gene lookup returns CDR1 SGHNT and CDR2 YYREEE (reference sequence). Here the CDR3 reads CASSFSENHNEQFF. The CDR3 DNA follows: TGTGCCAGCAGCTTTAGCGAGAACCACAATGAGCAGTTCTTC.

This clone has a single count. The V call is TRBV7-2, the J call TRBJ2-5; TRBD2 agrees at 14 bases. The CDR3 length is 16 residues. Unmatched junction bases numbered 8, after V lost 6 bases and J lost 5 bases. The germline CDR1 and CDR2 sequences are SGHTA and FQGNSA. The CDR3 nucleotides are TGTGCCAGCAGTCCCGGGACTAGCGGGAGCTCGGAGACCCAGTACTTC. Translating gives CASSPGTSGSSETQYF.

About this clone itself: The same CDR3 also results from other DNA sequences found in this sample. V and J are TRBV27 and TRBJ2-1, with 13 bases fitting TRBD2. Germline V gene lookup returns CDR1 MNHEY and CDR2 SMNVEV (reference sequence). J was trimmed by 9 bases and V by 6 bases; bases with no gene match: 8. The CDR3 length is 15 residues. The CDR3 spells CASSQGLAGVSEQFF. The CDR3 DNA is TGTGCCAGCAGCCAAGGACTAGCGGGAGTAAGTGAGCAGTTCTTC.

The genes are TRBV6-5 and TRBJ1-2, with a possible D match to TRBD1 (5 bases). The CDR3 contains 13 residues. Germline lookup yields CDR1 MNHEY and CDR2 SVGAGI. The V end lost 2 bases, the J end lost 3 bases, and 7 bases lay between the germline ends. CDR3 in DNA: TGTGCCAGCAGTTACCGGGACTACTATGGCTACACCTTC. Translating gives CASSYRDYYGYTF.

With regard to this clone: Other DNA sequences in the same sample also yield this CDR3. The CDR3 region is CASSLGPEAFF. CDR3 DNA sequence: TGTGCCAGCAGCTTGGGGCCTGAAGCTTTCTTT. The chain is built from TRBV5-6 and TRBJ1-1; no definite D call. CDR1 is SGHDT, CDR2 YYEEEE, per germline. The CDR3 is made up of 11 amino acids. V was cut by 0 bases and J by 6 bases, with 3 bases left in between.

This chain connects TRBV11-2 to TRBJ2-7; possibly TRBD1 or TRBD2 for D (5 bases each). With 4 bases removed from V and 4 bases from J, the gap between germline ends came to 17 bases. The V gene's germline CDR1 is SGHAT and CDR2 FQNNGV. The CDR3 spans 15 residues. The chain's CDR3 is CASSSPGTNFYEQYF. The CDR3 nucleotides are TGTGCCAGCAGCTCACCAGGGACCAACTTTTACGAGCAGTACTTC.

V usage is TRBV19 and J usage is TRBJ1-5; D is unresolved. Trimming shortened V by 0 bases and J by 1 base, and 13 bases separated the two germline ends. The CDR3 is made up of 17 amino acids. CDR1 and CDR2 (germline): LNHDA, SQIVND (reference sequence). CDR3 in DNA: TGTGCCAGTAGTATAGATAAGGTGATGGGCAGCAATCAGCCCCAGCATTTT. Its protein product is CASSIDKVMGSNQPQHF.

DNA for the CDR3: TGTGCCAGCAGTTTTAACGGAAACACTGAAGCTTTCTTT. Amino acids: CASSFNGNTEAFF. This chain uses TRBV28 with TRBJ1-1, with unresolved D. Looked up from germline, CDR1 is MDHEN and CDR2 is SYDVKM. This CDR3 spans 13 amino acids. Trimming removed 3 bases at V and 2 bases at J, with 7 bases between.

A note on this clone: One base away lies a much larger clone, so this may be a sequencing read error. Other nucleotide sequences in the sample specify the same CDR3. CDR3 in DNA: TGTGCCAGCAGCGTAGGGGGGTACACTGAAGCTTTCTTT. Protein sequence: CASSVGGYTEAFF. The chain recombines TRBV9 with TRBJ1-1; a weak D match, TRBD1 (5 bases). Trimming stripped 0 bases from V and 3 bases from J, with 6 bases between. Looked up from germline, CDR1 is SGDLS and CDR2 is YYNGEE. This CDR3 has 13 amino acids.

The chain carries TRBV28 and TRBJ1-5, with D uncertain. This CDR3 has 19 residues. Germline V gene lookup returns CDR1 MDHEN and CDR2 SYDVKM. Trimming took off 6 bases at V and 0 bases at J, with 24 bases between the two ends. In DNA form, the CDR3 reads TGTGCCAGCAGCGAGACGATGGGAGTGGGGTTTTATAGCAATCAGCCCCAGCATTTT. Its translation: CASSETMGVGFYSNQPQHF.

The V and J genes are TRBV2 and TRBJ2-5; 8 bases align to TRBD1. The CDR3 length is 15 residues. Germline loops: CDR1 SNHLY, CDR2 FYNNEI. With V trimmed by 3 bases and J by 5 bases, 8 bases remained unmatched. The CDR3 DNA is TGTGCCAGCAGTGATTGGAAGACAGGGGTCGAGACCCAGTACTTC. The encoded protein is CASSDWKTGVETQYF.

This sequence joins TRBV27 and TRBJ1-2; D may be TRBD1 (6 bases). Germline V gene sequence: CDR1 MNHEY, CDR2 SMNVEV (reference sequence). This CDR3 spans 14 amino acids. V was cut by 0 bases and J by 8 bases, with 13 bases left in between. In nucleotides, the CDR3 is TGTGCCAGCAGTTTATCAGCGGGGGCCATGGGCTACACCTTC. This encodes CASSLSAGAMGYTF.

This chain connects TRBV5-1 to TRBJ2-1; D may be TRBD2 (5 bases). The CDR3 length is 18 residues. The V and J ends lost 2 bases and 0 bases respectively, with 18 bases between them. Germline assignment: CDR1 SGHRS and CDR2 YFSETQ. The CDR3 protein is CASSFRSLARSSYNEQFF. The CDR3 DNA reads TGCGCCAGCAGCTTTAGGTCGCTAGCTAGGAGCTCCTACAATGAGCAGTTCTTC.

CDR3: CAISEPGLVAHNEQFF. For the CDR3, the DNA is TGTGCCATCAGTGAGCCGGGACTAGTAGCCCACAATGAGCAGTTCTTC. V gene TRBV10-3 combines with J gene TRBJ2-1; 8 positions agree with TRBD2. Trimming at V came to 2 bases and at J to 5 bases, leaving 8 bases not matched to a gene. The length of the CDR3 is 16 residues. Germline loops: CDR1 ENHRY, CDR2 SYGVKD.

V and J are TRBV7-9 and TRBJ2-2; no reliable D call. Germline V gives CDR1 SEHNR, CDR2 FQNEAQ (reference sequence). The ends were cut back, 5 bases at V and 0 bases at J, with 7 bases in the middle. This CDR3 comprises 14 residues. CDR3 amino acids: CASSGLPNTGELFF. CDR3 bases: TGTGCCAGCAGCGGATTGCCGAACACCGGGGAGCTGTTTTTT.